Presented here are 18 T cell receptor beta chains from one specimen sequenced in a study of tissue T cells after allogeneic stem cell transplantation. Clones were read by immunoSEQ multiplex PCR, and TCRdb kept only the in-frame ones, dropping some. The repertoire holds 40,000 to 60,000 clones, roughly 75% seen once, with 0.7% in the top ten. The sample comprised sorted cells pooled from one or two spleens. These receptors all come from a pool of C57BL/6 mice in good health.

For this clone: Germline and genes: mouse. The missing CDR3 end, 1 residue past where the read stops, is filled in from the germline J gene. Other DNA sequences of this sample code for an identical CDR3. The chain employs TRBV19 and TRBJ2-4; possible D gene TRBD1, 6 bases. From germline, CDR1 is FNHDT and CDR2 SITEND (reference sequence). The V gene lost 5 bases and the J gene lost 4 bases, with 8 bases spanning the gap. This CDR3 is 12 amino acids long. Incomplete CDR3 DNA: TGTGCCAGCAGCAGACAGGAAAACACCTTGTAC. Translating gives CASSRQENTLY. The complete CDR3 protein is CASSRQENTLYF.

With regard to this clone: Genes and germline come from the mouse. The sequence runs out 1 residue before the end of the CDR3; the remainder is reconstructed from the germline J gene. The V call is TRBV20, the J call TRBJ2-1; possibly TRBD1 for D (7 bases). Deletions cut 3 bases from V and 5 bases from J, with 11 bases between. Germline CDR1 and CDR2: GFQATS and STVNSAI. The CDR3 totals 13 residues. This CDR3 is CGARGGEDAEQFF. The sequenced part of the CDR3 DNA is TGTGGTGCTAGAGGGGGCGAGGATGCTGAGCAGTTC.

On this clone itself: Gene and germline names: mouse. Sequencing ends 1 residue short of the CDR3 end; the germline J gene provides the rest. V and J are TRBV5 and TRBJ1-5; the D is unclear. CDR3 length equals 14 residues. The V gene's germline CDR1 is LGHNA and CDR2 YNLKQL (reference sequence). V lost 4 bases and J lost 1, with 8 bases in between. The DNA read from the CDR3 is TGTGCCAGCAGCCGTCAGGAAAACAACCAGGCTCCGCTT. Protein: CASSRQENNQAPL. The CDR3 in its entirety is CASSRQENNQAPLF.

As for this clone: Genes and germline come from the mouse. The read gets to within 1 residue of the CDR3 end, and the germline J gene fills in the rest. V and J are TRBV3 and TRBJ2-5; TRBD2 agrees at 7 bases. Trimming took 5 bases from V and 3 from J; bases not matched to a gene: 5. The germline gives CDR1 SNHLY, CDR2 FYNGKV (reference sequence). This CDR3 is 14 amino acids long. CDR3 DNA (partial): TGTGCCAGCAGCGCTCCGGGACTGCAAGACACCCAGTAC. Protein: CASSAPGLQDTQY. The entire CDR3 protein reads CASSAPGLQDTQYF.

Worth noting for this clone: Gene and germline names: mouse. The read gets to within 1 residue of the CDR3 end, and the germline J gene fills in the rest. The identical CDR3 is also encoded by other nucleotide sequences in the sample. The J gene is TRBJ2-5, the V gene TRBV13-3; TRBD2 matches 8 bases. Per the germline V gene, CDR1 is NNHDY and CDR2 is SYVADS. Trimming removed 4 bases from V and 0 bases from J; junction bases left unmatched: 4. The CDR3 is 15 residues long. The CDR3 sequence is CASSSGGLNQDTQYF. The part of the CDR3 DNA that was read is TGTGCCAGCAGTTCTGGGGGGCTTAACCAAGACACCCAGTAC.

On this clone: The gene names given are mouse names. CDR3 sequence reads: CASSTNRVTGQLYF. The CDR3 bases that were read are TGTGCTAGCAGTACCAACAGGGTCACCGGGCAGCTCTAC. The chain combines TRBV29 with TRBJ2-2; TRBD1 might be the D (6 bases). The CDR3 end lies 1 residue beyond the end of the read and is filled in from the germline J gene. The CDR3 sequence is 14 residues long. The V end lost 5 bases, the J end lost 4 bases, and 11 bases lay between the germline ends. Germline V gene lookup returns CDR1 MSHET and CDR2 SYDVDS.

With respect to this clone: The gene symbols are mouse symbols. The read terminates 1 residue before the CDR3 end, so the remaining end is supplied by the germline J gene. The rearrangement links TRBV3 to TRBJ2-4; TRBD2 matches at 11 bases. Trimming took 5 bases from V and 0 from J; bases not matched to a gene: 1. This CDR3 is built from 15 residues. Per the germline V gene, CDR1 is SNHLY and CDR2 is FYNGKV (reference sequence). Incomplete CDR3 DNA: TGTGCCAGCAGCGGGACTGGGGGTAGTCAAAACACCTTGTAC. Translating it yields CASSGTGGSQNTLY. The whole CDR3 reads CASSGTGGSQNTLYF.

This clone showed up just a few times. Gene names follow the mouse nomenclature. The CDR3 goes on 1 residue after the read ends, and that part is filled in from the germline J gene. The chain couples TRBV31 to TRBJ2-7; TRBD2 agrees at 10 bases. V lost 2 bases to trimming and J lost 4 bases; unmatched junction nucleotides: 2. The CDR3 runs 13 residues. Germline assignment: CDR1 GKSSPN and CDR2 SITVG. CDR3 sequence: CAWSTGGGYEQYF. The covered CDR3 bases are TGTGCCTGGAGTACTGGGGGGGGTTATGAACAGTAC.

This clone was seen just once. The genes and germline here are from mouse. The missing CDR3 end, 1 residue past where the read stops, is filled in from the germline J gene. The V gene is TRBV20, the J gene TRBJ1-6; 7 positions match TRBD1. TRBJ1-6 is designated an ORF whose function remains uncertain. The germline V gene has CDR1 GFQATS and CDR2 STVNSAI. The J segment lost 8 bases and the V segment lost 3 bases, leaving 7 bases of the junction unmatched. The CDR3 extends over 14 amino acids. The CDR3: CGARAGGWDSPLYF. CDR3 bases read: TGTGGTGCTAGAGCAGGGGGTTGGGATTCGCCCCTCTAC.

A few counts support this clone. Each gene name is a mouse one. The CDR3 end falls 1 residue outside the read, so it is completed with the germline J gene. The chain has TRBV3 and TRBJ2-7, with 8 positions matching TRBD1. J gave up 4 bases and V 5 bases, and 4 bases lay outside the gene matches. CDR3 length: 13 residues. The germline V gene encodes CDR1 SNHLY and CDR2 FYNGKV (reference sequence). The sequenced CDR3 bases are TGTGCCAGCAGCCTCCGGGACAGGTATGAACAGTAC. Translating gives CASSLRDRYEQY. In full, the CDR3 is CASSLRDRYEQYF.

A few counts support this clone. Gene names denote mouse genes. From the germline J gene comes the end of the CDR3, since the read stops 1 residue before it. The rearrangement links TRBV13-2 to TRBJ1-4, with no clear D. Trimming left V 0 bases short and J 2 bases short, with 5 bases between. CDR3 length: 14 residues. The germline gives CDR1 NNHNN, CDR2 SYGAGS (reference sequence). Here the CDR3 reads CASGDARSNERLFF. The CDR3 DNA, read in part, is TGTGCCAGCGGTGATGCAAGATCCAACGAAAGATTATTT.

Notes on this clone: The listed genes are named as in mouse. The read terminates 1 residue before the CDR3 end, so the remaining end is supplied by the germline J gene. The chain couples TRBV5 to TRBJ2-4; D uncertain. Germline V gene sequence: CDR1 LGHNA, CDR2 YNLKQL (reference sequence). This CDR3 spans 14 amino acids. The V end lost 1 base, the J end lost 0 bases, and 5 bases lay between the germline ends. The sequenced part of the CDR3 DNA is TGTGCCAGCAGCCAAGCTCTTAGTCAAAACACCTTGTAC. Amino acids: CASSQALSQNTLY. From start to end, the CDR3 is CASSQALSQNTLYF.

With respect to this clone: Each gene name is a mouse one. The observed sequence ends 1 residue before the CDR3 terminus, with the missing tail filled in from the germline J gene. V and J are TRBV3 and TRBJ2-5, with TRBD1 identical over 10 bases. Germline V gives CDR1 SNHLY, CDR2 FYNGKV (reference sequence). This CDR3 is 14 amino acids long. With V trimmed by 4 bases and J by 7 bases, 5 bases remained unmatched. This CDR3 is CASSSRDRGYTQYF. The covered CDR3 bases are TGTGCCAGCAGCTCCCGGGACAGGGGATACACCCAGTAC.

To note about this clone: Gene and germline names: mouse. CDR3 in amino acids: CASSLVDITEVFF. CDR3 DNA, as far as it was read: TGTGCCAGCTCTCTCGTGGACATCACAGAAGTCTTC. This chain links TRBV12-1 with TRBJ1-1, with D perhaps TRBD1 (5 bases). The read falls 1 residue short of the CDR3 end, and the missing part is taken from the germline J gene. This CDR3 has 13 residues. Germline V gene data show CDR1 as SGHSN and CDR2 as HYEKVE. Trimming shortened V by 0 bases and J by 4 bases, and 8 bases separated the two germline ends.

In this sample, this clone turned up once. Mouse germline and gene names are used. The sequence runs out 1 residue before the end of the CDR3; the remainder is reconstructed from the germline J gene. Distinct nucleotide sequences in the sample also encode this CDR3. The chain employs TRBV26 and TRBJ1-3, with D uncertain. CDR1 is KGHPV and CDR2 is FQNQEV in the germline V gene (reference sequence). CDR3 length: 14 residues. Trimming removed 2 bases at V and 0 bases at J, with 5 bases between. The part of the CDR3 DNA that was read is TGTGCCAGCAGTCTGGGAAATTCTGGAAATACGCTCTAT. Protein: CASSLGNSGNTLY. The CDR3 reads in full as CASSLGNSGNTLYF. Full variable domain (missing parts from reference TRBV26 and TRBJ1-3): NSKVIQTPRYLVKGQGQKAKMRCIPEKGHPVVFWYQQNKNNEFKFLINFQNQEVLQQIDMTEKRFSAECPSNSPCSLEIQSSEAGDSALYLCASSLGNSGNTLYFGEGSRLIVV.

As for this clone: Mouse gene names and germline throughout. Read sequence stops 1 residue before the CDR3 end, and the germline J gene provides the missing end. The gene calls are TRBV1 and TRBJ2-5; either TRBD1 or TRBD2 may supply D (5 bases each). The germline CDR1 and CDR2 sequences are NSQYPW and LRSPGD (reference sequence). The ends were cut back, 3 bases at V and 2 bases at J, with 6 bases in the middle. The CDR3 is 13 residues long. The CDR3 DNA, read in part, is TGCACCTGCAGTGCGGGGGTCCAAGACACCCAGTAC. Its protein product is CTCSAGVQDTQY. The CDR3 reads in full as CTCSAGVQDTQYF.

Worth noting for this clone: The germline and genes are mouse ones. With the read ending 1 residue before the CDR3 end, the germline J gene is used to fill in that end. The chain is built from TRBV2 and TRBJ2-4; D call uncertain. There are 13 residues in the CDR3. Trimming took 2 bases from V and 0 from J, leaving 3 bases between them. Germline V CDR1 and CDR2: LGHNA, YSYQKL. The covered CDR3 bases are TGTGCCAGCAGCCAAAATAGTCAAAACACCTTGTAC. It is translated as CASSQNSQNTLY. From start to end, the CDR3 is CASSQNSQNTLYF.

As concerns this clone: Each gene name is a mouse one. The sequenced fragment ends 1 residue before the CDR3 boundary, so the rest is inferred from the germline J gene. The chain couples TRBV5 to TRBJ2-3, with 8 bases lining up with TRBD2. CDR1 and CDR2 from the germline V gene are LGHNA and YNLKQL (reference sequence). CDR3 length equals 15 residues. The J segment lost 2 bases and the V segment lost 0 bases, leaving 1 base of the junction unmatched. CDR3 amino acids: CASSQDWGVAETLYF. The covered CDR3 bases are TGTGCCAGCAGCCAAGACTGGGGGGTTGCAGAAACGCTGTAT.